This T cell receptor (beta chain) was recovered during a study of identical twins. TCRdb reprocessed the 5' RACE reads with MiXCR, giving one entry per CDR3 protein. The top ten clones hold around 1.5% of a sample with under 1 million distinct CDR3 sequences, around an eighth of them seen once. Study results and limitations: Models predicted less out-of-frame TCR alpha sharing in monozygotic twins than was found. Invariant MAIT and iNKT cells could partly confound zero-insertion analyses. Abundant beta clonotypes from cord blood bore fewer insertions; memory repertoires lacked this pattern.

The CDR3 length is 17 residues. A few counts support this clonotype. Antigen: not known. These same data were also listed under a study on yellow fever vaccine responses in identical twins. Per that study: Twins' vaccine T cell responses reportedly seemed partly convergent and partly personalized.

The V gene is TRBV21-1, the J gene TRBJ1-5; the table's D call, TRBD1, was not checked against the DNA. TRBV21-1 counts as a pseudogene. The source is a woman between 18 and 29 years old in good health. Sequenced material: PBMCs. CDR3 protein: CASSIVALDRAHRPQHF. The CDR3 DNA sequence: TGTGCCAGCAGCATCGTCGCGTTGGACAGAGCCCATCGGCCCCAGCATTTT.